This is a list of T cell receptor beta chains from one sample in a study of tumor-infiltrating lymphocytes in localized non-small cell lung cancer. The protocol was immunoSEQ multiplex PCR, while the TCRdb copy is restricted to in-frame clones and leaves out a portion. The data contain approximately 12,000 clones, 55% to 75% of them singletons. Sequenced material: lung tumor tissue. These receptors came from a human donor with non-small cell lung cancer. Each CDR3 is given with its conserved first and last residue. The D gene is left open where the match is weak. Expanded clones get a size class; other rows say once, few or many, or leave the size out.

d_call | j_call | clone_size | v_call | cdr3_nt | cdr3_aa
TRBD1 | TRBJ2-2 | NA | TRBV4-1 | TGCGCCAGCAGCCTCGGTACAGGGGGCAGCGGGGAGCTGTTTTTT | CASSLGTGGSGELFF
NA | TRBJ1-5 | NA | TRBV5-8 | TGTGCCAGCAGCCTACAGGGAAATCAGCCCCAGCATTTT | CASSLQGNQPQHF
NA | TRBJ2-7 | NA | TRBV12-1 | TGTGCCAGCAGCTCCCGGTGGGTAGCGGAGACCTACGAGCAGTACTTC | CASSSRWVAETYEQYF
NA | TRBJ2-7 | NA | TRBV29-1 | TGCAGCGTTGAAACAGGTATCCACGAGCAGTACTTC | CSVETGIHEQYF
NA | TRBJ1-2 | NA | TRBV29-1 | TGCAGCGTTGTATTCTCAGGGCGGGGGGGCTATGGCTACACCTTC | CSVVFSGRGGYGYTF
NA | TRBJ2-1 | NA | TRBV12-5 | TGTGCTAGTGGTATGGGCTTCAATGAGCAGTTCTTC | CASGMGFNEQFF
TRBD1 | TRBJ2-5 | few | TRBV28 | TGTGCCAGCAGTCCGACAGGGTACCAAGAGACCCAGTACTTC | CASSPTGYQETQYF
NA | TRBJ2-7 | NA | TRBV6-5 | TGTGCCAGCAGTTACTCGCTCGAGAGCTCCTACGAGCAGTACTTC | CASSYSLESSYEQYF
TRBD2 | TRBJ2-7 | NA | TRBV7-2 | TGTGCCAGCAGCTTATATAGGCTAGCGGGAGCACTGGACGAGCAGTACTTC | CASSLYRLAGALDEQYF
NA | TRBJ2-7 | NA | TRBV18 | TGTGCCAGCTCACCTAAACCCACGGGCGAGCAGTACTTC | CASSPKPTGEQYF
TRBD2 | TRBJ2-7 | once | TRBV6-5 | TGTGCCAGCAAACCACTAGCGGGCTCCTACGAGCAGTACTTC | CASKPLAGSYEQYF
NA | TRBJ2-3 | NA | TRBV7-9 | TGTGCCAGCAGCTTCGTTTTGGATACGCAGTATTTT | CASSFVLDTQYF
NA | TRBJ1-2 | NA | TRBV7-2 | TGTGCCAGCAGCTTAGAAGCAGGGACGGACTATGGCTACACCTTC | CASSLEAGTDYGYTF
NA | TRBJ2-2 | NA | TRBV18 | TGTGCCAGTCGACAGTCCACCGGGGAGCTGTTTTTT | CASRQSTGELFF
NA | TRBJ2-6 | NA | TRBV11-2 | TGTGCCAGCAGCTTCTTAGGGAATGGGGCCAACGTCCTGACTTTC | CASSFLGNGANVLTF
TRBD1 | TRBJ2-2 | NA | TRBV5-1 | TGCGCCAGCAGCTCCGGACAGGGGAGGACCGGGGAGCTGTTTTTT | CASSSGQGRTGELFF
NA | TRBJ1-6 | NA | TRBV9 | TGTGCCAGCAGCGTAGACGTCCATTCACCCCTCCACTTT | CASSVDVHSPLHF
NA | TRBJ2-5 | few | TRBV14 | TGTGCCAGCAGCCAAGAATTAGGGGCTGGAGAGACCCAGTACTTC | CASSQELGAGETQYF
NA | TRBJ1-3 | NA | TRBV6-5 | TGTGCCAGCAGCCCGGACGGGGGAAGAGACACCATATATTTT | CASSPDGGRDTIYF
NA | TRBJ1-2 | NA | TRBV11-2 | TGTGCCAGCAGCCTAAGCCCGCGCAGTTGGGATGGCTACACCTTC | CASSLSPRSWDGYTF
NA | TRBJ1-2 | NA | TRBV11-2 | TGTGCCAGCAGCTTAACTTCTGGGGACTATGGCTACACCTTC | CASSLTSGDYGYTF
TRBD2 | TRBJ2-4 | NA | TRBV5-6 | TGTGCCAGCAGCTCCCTAGCGGGGGGCTTTGTAGCCAAAAACATTCAGTACTTC | CASSSLAGGFVAKNIQYF
NA | TRBJ2-2 | NA | TRBV12-5 | TGTGCTAGTGGTTTGGCCGGGCCGGGAGAAAGGTACACCGGGGAGCTGCTTTTT | CASGLAGPGERYTGELLF
NA | TRBJ2-7 | NA | TRBV2 | TGTGCCAGCAGTCTGACTAGTGGCGAGCAGTACTTC | CASSLTSGEQYF
NA | TRBJ1-1 | NA | TRBV7-9 | TGTGCCAGCAGCTTTATAGGGACTGAAGCTTTCTTT | CASSFIGTEAFF
NA | TRBJ2-5 | NA | TRBV6-6 | TGTGCCAGCAGTTACGGACAGTACCAAGAGACCCAGTACTTC | CASSYGQYQETQYF
NA | TRBJ2-7 | NA | TRBV12-2 | TGTGCAAGTCGCTTAGAGGGGACGGACTACGAGCAGTACTTC | CASRLEGTDYEQYF
NA | TRBJ1-5 | NA | TRBV5-5 | TGTGCCAGCAGCATAGACAGAAACAATCAGCCCCAGCATTTT | CASSIDRNNQPQHF
NA | TRBJ2-1 | few | TRBV5-1 | TGCGCCAGCTCATCGCCGGGGAATGAGCAGTTCTTC | CASSSPGNEQFF
TRBD2 | TRBJ2-7 | NA | TRBV5-4 | TGTGCCAGCAGCCACCTTAGCGGGACCAACGAGCAGTACTTC | CASSHLSGTNEQYF
NA | TRBJ2-5 | NA | TRBV19 | TGTGCCAGTAGTATGGCCTTTGGGGGCAGGGAGACCCAGTACTTC | CASSMAFGGRETQYF
TRBD2 | TRBJ2-2 | NA | TRBV29-1 | TGCAGCGTTGACTTTTCGGGAGGGGTAACCGGGGAGCTGTTTTTT | CSVDFSGGVTGELFF
NA | TRBJ1-2 | NA | TRBV6-1 | TGTGCCAGCATAGGACTGACTTCCCTTTCCTATGGCTACACCTTC | CASIGLTSLSYGYTF
NA | TRBJ1-1 | once | TRBV18 | TGTGCCAGCTCACCGGTAGGGCAGACGACCACTGAAGCTTTCTTT | CASSPVGQTTTEAFF
TRBD2 | TRBJ2-7 | few | TRBV2 | TGTGCCAGCAGCGGGGCTAGCGGGAGGGCCGGCGAGCAGTACTTC | CASSGASGRAGEQYF
NA | TRBJ2-3 | NA | TRBV18 | TGTGCCAGCGGGGTGACTAGCACAGATACGCAGTATTTT | CASGVTSTDTQYF
NA | TRBJ2-3 | few | TRBV5-4 | TGTGCCAGCAGCTTGGCTCAGGGCAGCACAGATACGCAGTATTTT | CASSLAQGSTDTQYF
TRBD1 | TRBJ2-7 | NA | TRBV29-1 | TGCAGCGCCGGGGACAGGGGCCCCTACGAGCAGTACTTC | CSAGDRGPYEQYF
TRBD2 | TRBJ2-1 | once | TRBV5-6 | TGTGCCAGCAGCTTGTATGGGCGGGGGGCTGACAATGAGCAGTTCTTC | CASSLYGRGADNEQFF
NA | TRBJ2-6 | few | TRBV4-2 | TGTGCCAGCAGCCAAGATCTAAGTCTCTCTGGGGCCAACGTCCTGACTTTC | CASSQDLSLSGANVLTF
NA | TRBJ1-1 | NA | TRBV5-4 | TGTGCCACAAACCCGGGATCTAGCACGGGAGGCACTGAAGCTTTCTTT | CATNPGSSTGGTEAFF
TRBD1 | TRBJ1-5 | few | TRBV4-1 | TGCGCCAGCAGTTGGGGGACAGGGCTAAGCAATCAGCCCCAGCATTTT | CASSWGTGLSNQPQHF
NA | TRBJ2-7 | NA | TRBV2 | TGTGCCAGCAGTGAATCGGGGCGAGGCGGGCAGTACTTC | CASSESGRGGQYF
NA | TRBJ1-2 | NA | TRBV5-4 | TGTGCCAGCAGCCCAGGAACCGTCTATGGCTACACCTTC | CASSPGTVYGYTF
NA | TRBJ1-1 | NA | TRBV2 | TGTGCCAGCACCCGAGACGGGGCTGGAGGAACTGAAGCTTTCTTT | CASTRDGAGGTEAFF
TRBD1 | TRBJ1-1 | few | TRBV9 | TGTGCCAGCAGTAGGACAGGGATGGACACTGAAGCTTTCTTT | CASSRTGMDTEAFF
TRBD1 | TRBJ2-7 | NA | TRBV7-2 | TGTGCCAGCAGCTTAGATGTTGGACAGGGATATCTGTACGAGCAGTACTTC | CASSLDVGQGYLYEQYF
NA | TRBJ2-7 | NA | TRBV2 | TGTGCCAGCAACCAATGGCCAGGAATCTACGAGCAGTACTTC | CASNQWPGIYEQYF
NA | TRBJ2-3 | NA | TRBV5-6 | TGTGCCAGTAGGGCGGTTTCTAGCACAGATACGCAGTATTTT | CASRAVSSTDTQYF
NA | TRBJ2-3 | NA | TRBV15 | TGTGCCACCAGCAGAGATAGGGCTAGCGCGGGCACAGATACGCAGTATTTT | CATSRDRASAGTDTQYF